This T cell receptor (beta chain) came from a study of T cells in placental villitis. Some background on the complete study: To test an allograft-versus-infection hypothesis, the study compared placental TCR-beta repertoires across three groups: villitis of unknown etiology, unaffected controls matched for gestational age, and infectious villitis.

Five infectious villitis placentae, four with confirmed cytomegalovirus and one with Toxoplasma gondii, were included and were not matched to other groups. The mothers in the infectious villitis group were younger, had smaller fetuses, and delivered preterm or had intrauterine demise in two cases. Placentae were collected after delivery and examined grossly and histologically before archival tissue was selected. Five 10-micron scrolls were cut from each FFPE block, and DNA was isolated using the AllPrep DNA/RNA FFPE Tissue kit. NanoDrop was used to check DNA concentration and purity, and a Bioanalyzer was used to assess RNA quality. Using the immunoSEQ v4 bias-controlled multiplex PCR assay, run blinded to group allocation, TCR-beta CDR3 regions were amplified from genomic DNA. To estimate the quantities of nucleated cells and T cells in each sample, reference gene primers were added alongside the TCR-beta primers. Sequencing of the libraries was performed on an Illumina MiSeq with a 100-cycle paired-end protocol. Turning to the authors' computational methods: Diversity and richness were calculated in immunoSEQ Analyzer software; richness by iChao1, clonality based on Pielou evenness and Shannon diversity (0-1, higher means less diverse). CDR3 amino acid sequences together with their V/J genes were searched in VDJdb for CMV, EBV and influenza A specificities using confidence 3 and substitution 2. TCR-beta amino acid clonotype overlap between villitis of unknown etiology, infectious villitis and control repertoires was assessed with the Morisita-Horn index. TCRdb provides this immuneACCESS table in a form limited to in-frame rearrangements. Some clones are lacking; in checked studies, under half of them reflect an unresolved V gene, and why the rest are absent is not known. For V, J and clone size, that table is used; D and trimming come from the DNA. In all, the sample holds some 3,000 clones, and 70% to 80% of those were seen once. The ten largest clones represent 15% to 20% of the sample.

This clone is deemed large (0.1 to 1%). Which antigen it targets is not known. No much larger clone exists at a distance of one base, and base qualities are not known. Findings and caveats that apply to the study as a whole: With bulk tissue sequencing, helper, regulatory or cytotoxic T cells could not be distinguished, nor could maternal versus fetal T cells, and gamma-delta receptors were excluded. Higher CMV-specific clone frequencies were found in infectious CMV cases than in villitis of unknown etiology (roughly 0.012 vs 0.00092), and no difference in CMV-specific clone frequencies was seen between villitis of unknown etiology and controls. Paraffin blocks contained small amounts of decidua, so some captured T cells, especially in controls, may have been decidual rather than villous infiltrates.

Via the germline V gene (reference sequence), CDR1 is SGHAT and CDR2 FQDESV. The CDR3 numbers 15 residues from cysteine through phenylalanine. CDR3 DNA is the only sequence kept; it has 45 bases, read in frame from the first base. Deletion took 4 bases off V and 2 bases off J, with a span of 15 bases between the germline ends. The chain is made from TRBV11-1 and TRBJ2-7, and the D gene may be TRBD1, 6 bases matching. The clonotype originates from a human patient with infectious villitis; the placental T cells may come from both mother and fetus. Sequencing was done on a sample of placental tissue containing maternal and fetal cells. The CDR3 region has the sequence CASSSLEDRTYEQYF. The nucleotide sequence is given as TGTGCCAGCAGCTCCCTGGAGGACAGAACCTACGAGCAGTACTTC.